This T cell receptor (beta chain) was sequenced in a study of T cells in Graves' hyperthyroidism and ophthalmopathy. Regions amplified from RNA transcripts were the TCR beta CDR3 regions. The HTBI primer set was used in a first-round RT-PCR of the TCR CDR3. TCRdb re-analysed the multiplex PCR reads in MiXCR, keeping a single row per CDR3 protein. The sample carries around 300,000 distinct CDR3 sequences, 11% to 15% recorded once. This clonotype occurred many times. These patients, aged 18 to 65, had recently diagnosed hyperthyroidism lasting under 2 months. The study excluded patients with uncontrolled infection, other autoimmune disease, pregnancy or lactation. On the basis of clinical symptoms, serum thyroxine and TRAb, thyroid ultrasound and orbital computed tomography, diagnoses were made. CDR3 length equals 16 residues. Trimming took off 4 bases at V and 1 base at J, with 16 bases between the two ends. Germline loops: CDR1 MDHEN, CDR2 SYDVKM.

Sequencing used blood. The V and J genes are TRBV28 and TRBJ1-1; possibly TRBD1 for D (5 bases). The receptor's source is a woman aged 25 to 39 with Graves' hyperthyroidism. CDR3 in amino acids: CASSSHGGLKNTEAFF. CDR3 nucleotide sequence: TGTGCCAGCAGTTCACATGGGGGTCTCAAGAACACTGAAGCTTTCTTT.